The 32 T cell receptor beta chains presented below share a single source sample, sequenced in a study of cytomegalovirus exposure and HLA in healthy donors. Amplification used 60 Vbeta primers and 13 Jbeta primers. Sequenced by immunoSEQ multiplex PCR; TCRdb stores in-frame clones only, minus some. This table holds 100,000 to 150,000 clones, 70% to 80% found once. Sequences were obtained from PBMCs. The receptors come from a woman between 55 and 75 years old in good health and CMV-seropositive.

The chain is built from TRBV13 and TRBJ2-1, with 8 bases aligning to TRBD1. The CDR3 is 15 amino acids. Looked up from germline, CDR1 is PRHDT and CDR2 is FYEKMQ (reference sequence). Trimming took 10 bases from V and 1 from J; bases not matched to a gene: 9. CDR3 sequence (DNA): TGTGCCACCAGTTTCCGGACAGGGTCCTACAATGAGCAGTTCTTC. Protein sequence: CATSFRTGSYNEQFF.

The chain couples TRBV18 to TRBJ1-1; D call uncertain. Germline V lookup: CDR1 KGHSH, CDR2 LQKENI. This CDR3 region has 15 residues. The ends were cut back, 2 bases at V and 4 bases at J, with 14 bases in the middle. The CDR3 protein is CASSPSEVAGTEAFF. The CDR3 DNA follows: TGTGCCAGCTCACCATCAGAGGTAGCGGGCACTGAAGCTTTCTTT.

CDR3 coding DNA: TGTGCCACCAGCATAGGAGGAGCCCTGGGAAACACCATATATTTT. This codes for CATSIGGALGNTIYF. This chain links TRBV15 with TRBJ1-3; unclear D gene. The V gene lost 4 bases and the J gene lost 4 bases, with 14 bases spanning the gap. Germline V gene sequence: CDR1 LNHNV, CDR2 YYDKDF (reference sequence). This CDR3 has 15 residues.

The chain is built from TRBV6-5 and TRBJ1-5; no clear D. The CDR3 has 15 residues. CDR1 MNHEY and CDR2 SVGAGI come from the germline V gene. V gave up 6 bases and J gave up 1 base, with 13 bases separating them. The CDR3 coding sequence is TGTGCCAGCAGCCCCGGTTCGGGGAGCAATCAGCCCCAGCATTTT. Its protein is CASSPGSGSNQPQHF.

This clone was observed a single time. The V call is TRBV13, the J call TRBJ2-5, with a possible D match to TRBD2 (6 bases). Per the germline V gene, CDR1 is PRHDT and CDR2 is FYEKMQ (reference sequence). The CDR3 consists of 14 residues. V was clipped by 5 bases and J by 4 bases, with 14 bases between them. Here the CDR3 reads CASSARDWAETQYF. The CDR3 region has the DNA TGTGCCAGCAGCGCCCGGGACTGGGCAGAGACCCAGTACTTC. The full variable domain, its missing parts supplied by reference TRBV13 and TRBJ2-5, is AAGVIQSPRHLIKEKRETATLKCYPIPRHDTVYWYQQGPGQDPQFLISFYEKMQSDKGSIPDRFSAQQFSDYHSELNMSSLELGDSALYFCASSARDWAETQYFGPGTRLLVL.

The V call is TRBV9, the J call TRBJ1-6; D possibly corresponds to TRBD1 (5 bases). The germline V gene has CDR1 SGDLS and CDR2 YYNGEE. This CDR3 is 17 amino acids long. V shed 0 bases and J shed 0 bases, with 10 bases lying between them. This chain's CDR3 is CASSVGGASSYNSPLHF. CDR3 nucleotide sequence: TGTGCCAGCAGCGTAGGTGGGGCGAGCTCCTATAATTCACCCCTCCACTTT.

The chain recombines TRBV28 with TRBJ1-2; 7 bases map to TRBD1. CDR1 is MDHEN, CDR2 SYDVKM, per germline. J was trimmed by 4 bases and V by 6 bases; bases with no gene match: 5. The CDR3 contains 13 residues. Here the CDR3 DNA reads TGTGCCAGCAGAACAGGGGTGTCCTATGGCTACACCTTC. Translation gives CASRTGVSYGYTF.

The V and J genes are TRBV6-5 and TRBJ1-2, with TRBD1 identical over 7 bases. The CDR3 length is 16 residues. The germline CDR1 and CDR2 sequences are MNHEY and SVGAGI. Trimming removed 0 bases from V and 8 bases from J; junction bases left unmatched: 12. CDR3 residues: CASSYSTSETGFGYTF. CDR3 sequence (DNA): TGTGCCAGCAGTTACTCGACGAGTGAGACAGGGTTCGGCTACACCTTC.

The chain links TRBV4-1 to TRBJ2-2; TRBD2 is a possible D gene (5 bases). Germline CDR1 is MGHRA and CDR2 is YSYEKL. V shed 0 bases and J shed 2 bases, with 10 bases lying between them. CDR3 length equals 16 residues. The CDR3 region is CASSQEGSPNTGELFF. CDR3 DNA: TGCGCCAGCAGCCAAGAGGGGAGTCCTAACACCGGGGAGCTGTTTTTT.

This clone was counted ten times or more. The chain has TRBV19 and TRBJ1-4; D perhaps matches TRBD1 (5 bases). The V gene's germline CDR1 is LNHDA and CDR2 SQIVND (reference sequence). The ends were cut back, 5 bases at V and 3 bases at J, with 13 bases in the middle. This CDR3 has 15 amino acids. The CDR3 DNA reads TGTGCCAGTAGTTCTTCGGGGGAGGCTAATGAAAAACTGTTTTTT. As protein: CASSSSGEANEKLFF.

The chain employs TRBV11-2 and TRBJ1-1; D is undetermined. Looked up from germline, CDR1 is SGHAT and CDR2 is FQNNGV. Between the trimmed V and J ends, which lost 5 bases and 6 bases, there was a span of 16 bases. CDR3 length: 14 residues. The CDR3 region has the DNA TGTGCCAGCAGCCCCCAGAGTCTGACATCTGAAGCTTTCTTT. Amino acid sequence: CASSPQSLTSEAFF.

V is TRBV18 and J is TRBJ1-2; 10 bases align to TRBD1. The CDR3 totals 15 residues. Germline loops: CDR1 KGHSH, CDR2 LQKENI. J lost 4 bases, V lost 0 bases, and 2 bases had no gene match. The chain's CDR3 is CASSPPGQGSYGYTF. The CDR3 coding sequence is TGTGCCAGCTCACCACCGGGACAGGGGTCCTATGGCTACACCTTC.

The chain links TRBV18 to TRBJ1-2; a weak D match, TRBD1 (5 bases). The germline V gene has CDR1 KGHSH and CDR2 LQKENI. Trimming pared 5 bases from V and 4 bases from J, leaving 11 bases between. CDR3 length equals 13 residues. This CDR3 is CASSEQGSYGYTF. As DNA, the CDR3 is TGTGCCAGCTCAGAGCAGGGAAGCTATGGCTACACCTTC.

J is TRBJ2-7 and V is TRBV25-1, with 9 bases matching TRBD1. Germline loops: CDR1 MGHDK, CDR2 SYGVNS. V dropped 6 bases and J dropped 5; count of bases not matched to a gene: 11. This CDR3 comprises 15 residues. CDR3 sequence reads: CASSNHRDRANEQYF. CDR3 nucleotides: TGTGCCAGCAGCAACCATAGGGACAGGGCAAACGAGCAGTACTTC.

This clone is a singleton in its sample. The chain couples TRBV18 to TRBJ1-2; D is perhaps TRBD1 (6 bases). The CDR3 covers 15 residues. Germline lookup yields CDR1 KGHSH and CDR2 LQKENI. V was trimmed by 5 bases and J by 3 bases, leaving 16 bases between them. CDR3 sequence reads: CASSVGGGSDYGYTF. The DNA of the CDR3 is TGTGCCAGCTCAGTTGGCGGGGGCAGCGACTATGGCTACACCTTC.

The genes are TRBV5-6 and TRBJ2-3; 7 nucleotides match TRBD2. Germline V gene sequence: CDR1 SGHDT, CDR2 YYEEEE. The junction had 13 bases not matched to a gene; V was cut back by 1 base and J by 2 bases. The CDR3 runs to 18 residues. This CDR3 is CASSLPGGESGITDTQYF. In nucleotides, the CDR3 is TGTGCCAGCAGCTTGCCCGGTGGGGAGAGCGGGATCACAGATACGCAGTATTTT.

The chain carries TRBV11-2 and TRBJ2-5, with a weak D call TRBD2 (6 bases). Germline lookup yields CDR1 SGHAT and CDR2 FQNNGV. The CDR3 is made up of 14 amino acids. Trimming took off 2 bases at V and 1 base at J, with 8 bases between the two ends. The CDR3 protein is CASSLRDFQETQYF. The CDR3 coding sequence is TGTGCCAGCAGCTTAAGGGACTTCCAAGAGACCCAGTACTTC.

This rearrangement joins TRBV14 to TRBJ2-5; a possible D gene is TRBD1 (5 bases). The germline V gene encodes CDR1 SGHDN and CDR2 FVKESK. The CDR3 runs to 14 residues. V was cut by 1 base and J by 6 bases, with 12 bases left in between. The CDR3 region is CASSQAIGAQTQYF. The DNA of the CDR3 is TGTGCCAGCAGCCAAGCGATAGGGGCCCAGACCCAGTACTTC.

V and J are TRBV14 and TRBJ2-3, with 13 bases lining up with TRBD2. Germline loops: CDR1 SGHDN, CDR2 FVKESK. The V gene end was trimmed by 4 bases and the J gene end by 0 bases; junction bases not matched to a gene: 4. The CDR3 loop spans 17 amino acids. The CDR3 DNA is TGTGCCAGCAGCCGGGGACTAGCGGGGTATAGCACAGATACGCAGTATTTT. This gives the protein CASSRGLAGYSTDTQYF.

This chain links TRBV10-1 with TRBJ2-3; D ambiguous. Germline CDR1 is WNHNN and CDR2 is SYGVQD (reference sequence). V lost 2 bases to trimming and J lost 0 bases, with 12 bases between them. CDR3 size: 16 residues. CDR3 nucleotides: TGCGCCAGCAGTGAGACTCCCGGAGTTAGCACAGATACGCAGTATTTT. Residues: CASSETPGVSTDTQYF.

The chain links TRBV7-3 to TRBJ1-3; 9 positions agree with TRBD1. J was trimmed by 3 bases and V by 5 bases; bases with no gene match: 5. This CDR3 has 15 residues. The germline V gene encodes CDR1 SGHTA and CDR2 FQGTGA. The CDR3 sequence: CASSPQGASGNTIYF. In DNA form, the CDR3 reads TGTGCCAGCAGCCCACAGGGGGCTAGTGGAAACACCATATATTTT.

This clone has only a few counts. The rearrangement links TRBV6-5 to TRBJ1-3, with 7 bases fitting TRBD1. This CDR3 contains 16 residues. V lost 2 bases and J lost 3; bases outside the gene matches: 7. Germline V gene sequence: CDR1 MNHEY, CDR2 SVGAGI. The chain's CDR3 is CASSYQGGGGGNTIYF. As DNA, the CDR3 is TGTGCCAGCAGTTACCAAGGGGGCGGTGGTGGAAACACCATATATTTT.

This clone was seen a handful of times. The J gene is TRBJ2-5, the V gene TRBV6-6, with 9 positions matching TRBD2. Trimming took 6 bases from V and 2 from J; bases not matched to a gene: 7. Germline loops: CDR1 MNHNY, CDR2 SVGAGI (reference sequence). The CDR3 runs 15 residues. The CDR3 DNA is TGTGCCAGCAGACGACTAGCGGAGCTACAAGAGACCCAGTACTTC. Its translation: CASRRLAELQETQYF.

The chain is built from TRBV16 and TRBJ2-7, with TRBD1 matching over 8 bases. The ends lost 5 bases at V and 3 bases at J; junction bases unmatched: 6. The CDR3 has 14 amino acids. The germline CDR1 and CDR2 sequences are KGHSY and FQNENV. The CDR3: CASSSGTGLYEQYF. The CDR3 nucleotides are TGTGCCAGCAGCTCCGGGACAGGACTCTACGAGCAGTACTTC.

The chain uses TRBV19 and TRBJ1-6; D gene uncertain. This CDR3 region has 14 residues. Trimming took 6 bases from V and 8 from J, leaving 14 bases between them. Germline assignment: CDR1 LNHDA and CDR2 SQIVND (reference sequence). CDR3 DNA: TGTGCCAGTAGCGATTGGGCGGGAGATTCACCCCTCCACTTT. Its translation: CASSDWAGDSPLHF.

The chain has TRBV7-9 and TRBJ2-5; tentatively, D is TRBD2 (6 bases). The V end was cut by 4 bases, the J end by 2 bases, with 11 bases between. The germline gives CDR1 SEHNR, CDR2 FQNEAQ (reference sequence). The CDR3 totals 14 residues. CDR3 amino acids: CASSSWAGQETQYF. DNA for the CDR3: TGTGCCAGCAGCTCATGGGCGGGACAAGAGACCCAGTACTTC.

The rearrangement links TRBV23-1 to TRBJ2-4, with 10 bases fitting TRBD1. TRBV23-1 is annotated as an ORF whose role is uncertain. The junction had 18 bases not matched to a gene; V was cut back by 10 bases and J by 0 bases. This CDR3 is built from 19 residues. CDR3 DNA sequence: TGCGCCACCCTTCGGGACGGACAGGGGGGGCCCTTAGCCAAAAACATTCAGTACTTC. Protein sequence: CATLRDGQGGPLAKNIQYF.

V is TRBV27 and J is TRBJ1-1; a weak D match, TRBD1 (5 bases). Trimming removed 2 bases from V and 0 bases from J, with 10 bases in between. This CDR3 contains 15 residues. Germline V gene lookup returns CDR1 MNHEY and CDR2 SMNVEV (reference sequence). The DNA for the CDR3 is TGTGCCAGCAGTTTAGCCGGCAGGGTGAACACTGAAGCTTTCTTT. Translation gives CASSLAGRVNTEAFF.

CDR3 nucleotides: TGTGCCAGCAGTCTCCGGGAGTCCTCATACGAGCAGTACTTC. It yields the protein CASSLRESSYEQYF. The V gene is TRBV27, the J gene TRBJ2-7; TRBD2 might be the D (6 bases). This CDR3 spans 14 amino acids. Trimming left V 5 bases short and J 4 bases short, with 15 bases between. CDR1 is MNHEY, CDR2 SMNVEV, per germline (reference sequence).

This chain uses TRBV9 with TRBJ1-1; tentative D call: TRBD1 (6 bases). The germline V and J ends were trimmed by 3 bases and 6 bases, with 12 bases remaining between them. Germline CDR1 is SGDLS and CDR2 is YYNGEE. The CDR3 has 13 amino acids. The chain's CDR3 is CASSADRFPEAFF. The CDR3 DNA reads as TGTGCCAGCAGCGCCGACAGGTTCCCTGAAGCTTTCTTT.

This clone was picked up a small number of times. The rearrangement uses TRBV6-5 and TRBJ1-1, with no clear D. This CDR3 comprises 15 residues. Germline values: CDR1 MNHEY, CDR2 SVGAGI. V was cut by 2 bases and J by 0 bases, with 10 bases left in between. The CDR3 DNA is TGTGCCAGCAGTTACAAGGAGGGTTTGAACACTGAAGCTTTCTTT. Its translation is CASSYKEGLNTEAFF.

This clone was seen only once. V is TRBV15 and J is TRBJ1-2; 10 bases fit TRBD1. The ends lost 5 bases at V and 8 bases at J; junction bases unmatched: 11. Germline CDR1 reads LNHNV; CDR2 reads YYDKDF (reference sequence). CDR3 length: 15 residues. CDR3 residues: CATSCRDRGRIGYTF. Here the CDR3 DNA reads TGTGCCACCAGCTGCCGGGACAGGGGAAGAATAGGCTACACCTTC.